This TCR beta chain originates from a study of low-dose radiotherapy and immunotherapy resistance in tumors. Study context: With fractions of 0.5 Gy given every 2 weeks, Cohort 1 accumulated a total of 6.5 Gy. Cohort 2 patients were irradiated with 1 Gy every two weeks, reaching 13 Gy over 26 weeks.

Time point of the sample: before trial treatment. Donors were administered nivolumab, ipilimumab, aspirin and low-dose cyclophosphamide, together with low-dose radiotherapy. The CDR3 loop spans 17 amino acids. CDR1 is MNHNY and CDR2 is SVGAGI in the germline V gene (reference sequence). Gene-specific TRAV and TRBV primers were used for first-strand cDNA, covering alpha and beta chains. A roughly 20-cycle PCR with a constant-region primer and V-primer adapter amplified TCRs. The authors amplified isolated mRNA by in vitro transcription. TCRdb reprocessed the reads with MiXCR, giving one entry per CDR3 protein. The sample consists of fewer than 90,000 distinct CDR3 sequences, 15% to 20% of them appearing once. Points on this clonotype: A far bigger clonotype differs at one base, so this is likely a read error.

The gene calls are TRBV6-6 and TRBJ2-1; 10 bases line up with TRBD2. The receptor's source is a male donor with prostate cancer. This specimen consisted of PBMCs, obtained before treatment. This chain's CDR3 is CASSGRYSGRSYNGQFF. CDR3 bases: TGTGCCAGCAGTGGGCGCTATAGCGGGAGGTCCTACAATGGGCAGTTCTTC.